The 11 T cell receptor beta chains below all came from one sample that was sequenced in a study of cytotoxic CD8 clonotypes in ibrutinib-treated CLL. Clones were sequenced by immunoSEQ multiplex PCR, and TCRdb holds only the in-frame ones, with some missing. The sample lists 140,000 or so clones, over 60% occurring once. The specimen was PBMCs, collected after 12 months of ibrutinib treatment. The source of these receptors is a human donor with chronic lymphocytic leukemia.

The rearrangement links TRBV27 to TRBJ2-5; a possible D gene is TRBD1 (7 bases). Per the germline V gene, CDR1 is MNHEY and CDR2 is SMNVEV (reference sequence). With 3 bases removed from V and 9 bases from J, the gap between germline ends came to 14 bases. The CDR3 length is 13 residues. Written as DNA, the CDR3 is TGTGCCAGCAGTTTGGCAGGGGGGCGGTCCCAGTACTTC. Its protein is CASSLAGGRSQYF.

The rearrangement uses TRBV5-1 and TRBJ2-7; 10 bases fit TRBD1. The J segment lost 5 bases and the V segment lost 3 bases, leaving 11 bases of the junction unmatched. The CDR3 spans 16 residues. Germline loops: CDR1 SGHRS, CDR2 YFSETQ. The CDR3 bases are TGCGCCAGCAGCTCCTGGACGACAGGGGGCTTCGACGAGCAGTACTTC. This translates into CASSSWTTGGFDEQYF. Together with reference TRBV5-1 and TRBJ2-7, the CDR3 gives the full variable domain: KAGVTQTPRYLIKTRGQQVTLSCSPISGHRSVSWYQQTPGQGLQFLFEYFSETQRNKGNFPGRFSGRQFSNSRSEMNVSTLELGDSALYLCASSSWTTGGFDEQYFGPGTRLTVT.

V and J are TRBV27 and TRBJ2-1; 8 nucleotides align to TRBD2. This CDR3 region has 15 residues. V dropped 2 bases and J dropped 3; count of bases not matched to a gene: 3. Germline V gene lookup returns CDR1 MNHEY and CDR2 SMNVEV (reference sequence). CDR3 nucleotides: TGTGCCAGCAGTTTAATGACTAGCGACTACAATGAGCAGTTCTTC. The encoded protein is CASSLMTSDYNEQFF.

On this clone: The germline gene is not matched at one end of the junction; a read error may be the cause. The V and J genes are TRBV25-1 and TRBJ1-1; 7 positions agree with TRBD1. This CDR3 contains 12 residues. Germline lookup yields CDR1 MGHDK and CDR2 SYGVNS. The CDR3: CASSLQGTSRIF. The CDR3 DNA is TGTGCCAGCAGTCTACAGGGGACTTCCAGGATCTTT.

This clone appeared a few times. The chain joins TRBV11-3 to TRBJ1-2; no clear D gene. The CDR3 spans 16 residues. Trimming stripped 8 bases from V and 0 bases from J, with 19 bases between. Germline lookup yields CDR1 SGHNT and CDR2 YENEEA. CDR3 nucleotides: TGTGCCAGCTTGGAAACCTACCTCACGTCTAACTATGGCTACACCTTC. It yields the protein CASLETYLTSNYGYTF.

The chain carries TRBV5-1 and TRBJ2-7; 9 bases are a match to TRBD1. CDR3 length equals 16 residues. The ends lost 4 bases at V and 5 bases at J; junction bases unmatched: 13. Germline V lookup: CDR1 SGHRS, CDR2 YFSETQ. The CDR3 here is CASSNRDRAGFDEQYF. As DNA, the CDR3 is TGCGCCAGCAGCAACCGGGACAGGGCCGGTTTTGACGAGCAGTACTTC.

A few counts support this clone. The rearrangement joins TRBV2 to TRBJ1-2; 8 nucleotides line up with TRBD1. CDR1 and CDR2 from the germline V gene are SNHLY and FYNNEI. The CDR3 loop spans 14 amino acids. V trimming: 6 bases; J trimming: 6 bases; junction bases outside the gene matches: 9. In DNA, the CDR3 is TGTGCCAGCAGAAATCAGGGGGCAGGGGATGGCTACACCTTC. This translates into CASRNQGAGDGYTF.

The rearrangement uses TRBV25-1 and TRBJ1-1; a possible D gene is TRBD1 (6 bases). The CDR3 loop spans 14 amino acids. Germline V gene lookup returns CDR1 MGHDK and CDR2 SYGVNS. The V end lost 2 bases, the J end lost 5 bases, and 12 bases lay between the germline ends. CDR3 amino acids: CASSEIGGRTEAFF. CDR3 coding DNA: TGTGCCAGCAGTGAAATTGGGGGGCGGACTGAAGCTTTCTTT.

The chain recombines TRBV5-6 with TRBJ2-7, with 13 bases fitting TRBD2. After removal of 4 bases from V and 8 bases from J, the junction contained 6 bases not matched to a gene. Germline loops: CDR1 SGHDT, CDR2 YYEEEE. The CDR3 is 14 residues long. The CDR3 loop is CASSPGLAGYKQYF. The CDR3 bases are TGTGCCAGCAGCCCGGGACTAGCGGGATATAAGCAGTACTTC.

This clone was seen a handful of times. The chain's CDR3 is CASSYRGGSSYEQYF. In nucleotides, the CDR3 is TGTGCCAGCAGCTACCGGGGGGGATCATCCTACGAGCAGTACTTC. The chain combines TRBV11-2 with TRBJ2-7; 8 nucleotides align to TRBD2. Germline V gives CDR1 SGHAT, CDR2 FQNNGV. CDR3 length: 15 amino acids. J was trimmed by 1 base and V by 4 bases; bases with no gene match: 6.

CDR3 in DNA: TGCGCCAGCAGCTTGGGGGGTAGGAGCGTCGGTTATGGCTACACCTTC. Amino acid sequence: CASSLGGRSVGYGYTF. The chain uses TRBV5-1 and TRBJ1-2, with D unclear. The V gene lost 0 bases and the J gene lost 5 bases, with 17 bases spanning the gap. Germline V gene lookup returns CDR1 SGHRS and CDR2 YFSETQ. The CDR3 length is 16 residues.